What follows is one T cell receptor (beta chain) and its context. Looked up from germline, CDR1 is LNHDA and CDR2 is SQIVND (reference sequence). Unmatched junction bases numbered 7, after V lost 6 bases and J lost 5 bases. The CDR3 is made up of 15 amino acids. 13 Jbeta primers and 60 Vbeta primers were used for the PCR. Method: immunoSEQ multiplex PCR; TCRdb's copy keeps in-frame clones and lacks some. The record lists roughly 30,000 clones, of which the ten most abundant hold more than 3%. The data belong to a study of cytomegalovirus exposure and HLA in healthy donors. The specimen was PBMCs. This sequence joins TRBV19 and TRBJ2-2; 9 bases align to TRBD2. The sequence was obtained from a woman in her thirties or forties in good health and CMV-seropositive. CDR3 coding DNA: TGTGCCAGTAGACTTAGCGGGAGTGGGACCGGGGAGCTGTTTTTT. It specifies CASRLSGSGTGELFF.